The following is a T cell receptor (beta chain) sequence with its context. Its antigen is unknown. The record originates from a study of CD8 T cells in ankylosing spondylitis. General observations from the study: Prior literature has documented some motif variants in synovial fluid and blood from reactive arthritis.

The germline CDR1 and CDR2 sequences are SQVTM and ANQGSEA. This CDR3 has 11 residues. The V gene lost 5 bases and the J gene lost 5 bases, with 9 bases spanning the gap. TCRdb passed the 5' RACE reads through MiXCR, listing each CDR3 protein once. Altogether about 220,000 distinct CDR3 sequences are present, more than 9% being singletons, with the ten largest covering approximately 20%. The chain joins TRBV29-1 to TRBJ1-2; D ambiguous. Sequencing input: blood, either unsorted or a sorted T cell fraction (not recorded which). The clonotype comes from a male donor with ankylosing spondylitis or in good health (not recorded which). In DNA, the CDR3 is TGCAGCGTTTCGACGGAGTATGGCTACACCTTC. Its translation: CSVSTEYGYTF.